This paragraph reports one T cell receptor beta chain. Original methodology: How many nucleated cells were present was estimated from reference gene primer amplification. Clones were read by immunoSEQ multiplex PCR, and TCRdb kept only the in-frame ones, dropping some. V, J and clone size were drawn from that table, and D and trimming were deduced from the DNA. The data hold 100,000 to 150,000 clones, with around 89% observed a single time. This specimen belongs to a study of blood T cell repertoires in COVID-19. Study as a whole: COVID-19 samples collected from the United States, Italy and Spain covered acute and convalescent phases. The analysed material was cDNA or gDNA that came from T cells, B-cell-depleted T cells, or PBMCs.

Germline values: CDR1 ENHRY, CDR2 SYGVKD. This CDR3 contains 14 residues. V gave up 5 bases and J gave up 2 bases, with 12 bases separating them. Sequences were obtained from peripheral blood. The receptor's source is a man in his fifties or sixties with active or convalescent COVID-19. J is TRBJ1-1 and V is TRBV10-3; the D gene is possibly TRBD1 (6 bases). The CDR3 sequence is CAISPGQPNTEAFF. DNA of the CDR3: TGTGCCATCAGTCCCGGACAGCCCAACACTGAAGCTTTCTTT.